This T cell receptor beta chain was documented in a study of T cell responses to AZD1222 COVID-19 vaccine. Using immunoSEQ multiplex PCR, the repertoire was profiled, and TCRdb retains in-frame clones only, with some absent. The table has over 130,000 clones, 80% to 95% seen once. As to this clone: Its antigen is not known.

The CDR3 contains 16 residues. Notes on the study in general: The study found Spike-specific TCR breadth and depth rose after two AZD1222 doses. Close to half of spike-specific TCRs reportedly recognize unmutated variant regions. Seropositive status at baseline applied to only 6 or 7 AZD1222 recipients. Clonal diversity was possibly underestimated; the donors were predominantly white British and more often female.

The chain joins TRBV21-1 to TRBJ1-6; the listed D gene, TRBD1, was not tested against the DNA. TRBV21-1 is tagged as a pseudogene. The clonotype was recovered from an adult who received the AZD1222 COVID-19 vaccine. Sequenced material: peripheral blood, taken 28 days after the second AZD1222 dose. The CDR3: CASSRDRGPYNSPLHF. In DNA, the CDR3 is TGTGCCAGCAGCAGAGACAGGGGCCCCTATAATTCACCCCTCCACTTT.